This paragraph reports one TCR beta chain. The record originates from a study of blood T cell repertoires in COVID-19. Turning to the study itself: Material from acute and convalescent COVID-19 was sourced from the United States, Italy and Spain.

Original handling: By means of reference gene primer amplification, nucleated cell counts were estimated. Data came from immunoSEQ multiplex PCR; TCRdb stores just in-frame clones and leaves some out. Clone size and V and J calls were adopted from that table, with D and trimming inferred from the DNA. This table holds 70,000 to 90,000 clones, 70% to 90% found once. The specimen sequenced was peripheral blood. The clonotype comes from a woman of 80 years or more with acute or convalescent COVID-19.

Written as DNA, the CDR3 is TGTGCCAGTAGTGCCGAGCGAAGGGGTAGCACAGATACGCAGTATTTT. Translating it yields CASSAERRGSTDTQYF. This chain links TRBV19 with TRBJ2-3, with D possibly matching TRBD1 (5 bases). V was pared by 5 bases and J by 0 bases, with 15 bases between. Germline lookup yields CDR1 LNHDA and CDR2 SQIVND (reference sequence). The length of the CDR3 is 16 residues.